A selection of T cell receptor beta chains follows, all from one sample in a study of cytomegalovirus exposure and HLA in healthy donors. The method was immunoSEQ multiplex PCR; TCRdb's version includes in-frame clones alone and lacks a portion of them. In the table there are about 340,000 clones, roughly 90% of which are singletons. Material for sequencing was PBMCs. Every receptor here comes from a woman between 18 and 29 years old in good health and CMV-seronegative. CDR3s include the opening cysteine and the closing phenylalanine or tryptophan. A D gene is named only where the DNA matches it firmly. Size tells how often a clone was seen (once, few, many) or the class of an expanded clone, and some rows leave it out.

CASSYSSGFGNTIYF | TGTGCCAGCAGTTACTCGTCAGGGTTTGGAAACACCATATATTTT | TRBJ1-3 | TRBV6-5 | NA | NA | 15
CASSSGLAGGPGRDTQYF | TGTGCCAGCAGCTCGGGACTAGCGGGAGGGCCCGGTCGAGATACGCAGTATTTT | TRBJ2-3 | TRBV11-2 | TRBD2 | NA | 18
CASSASSGRFTDTQYF | TGTGCCAGTAGTGCCTCTAGCGGGAGGTTCACAGATACGCAGTATTTT | TRBJ2-3 | TRBV19 | TRBD2 | NA | 16
CASTPTVTYEQYF | TGTGCCAGCACCCCGACAGTTACCTACGAGCAGTACTTC | TRBJ2-7 | TRBV6-5 | NA | NA | 13
CASSPTSWIYEQYF | TGTGCCAGCAGCCCGACTAGCTGGATATACGAGCAGTACTTC | TRBJ2-7 | TRBV14 | TRBD2 | NA | 14
CASSSGQGTYEQYF | TGTGCCAGCTCATCCGGACAGGGCACCTACGAGCAGTACTTC | TRBJ2-7 | TRBV18 | TRBD1 | once | 14
CSVEVTGGRYEQYF | TGCAGCGTTGAAGTAACAGGGGGAAGGTACGAGCAGTACTTC | TRBJ2-7 | TRBV29-1 | TRBD1 | NA | 14
CASSMGQGYNEQFF | TGTGCCAGCAGCATGGGACAGGGATACAATGAGCAGTTCTTC | TRBJ2-1 | TRBV5-6 | TRBD1 | NA | 14
CSVTGLAGTGSDTQYF | TGCAGCGTTACAGGACTAGCGGGGACGGGCTCTGATACGCAGTATTTT | TRBJ2-3 | TRBV29-1 | TRBD2 | NA | 16
CASIAGSTDTQYF | TGTGCCAGCATAGCGGGGTCCACAGATACGCAGTATTTT | TRBJ2-3 | TRBV28 | TRBD2 | NA | 13
CASGLLPGGYSEEQYF | TGTGCTAGTGGTTTGCTCCCCGGGGGATATTCGGAGGAGCAGTACTTC | TRBJ2-7 | TRBV12-5 | NA | NA | 16
CASSLLFGGDTTYEQYF | TGTGCCAGCAGTTTACTTTTTGGGGGGGACACCACCTACGAGCAGTACTTC | TRBJ2-7 | TRBV27 | NA | NA | 17
CASSQDGASGTDEQFF | TGCGCCAGCAGCCAAGATGGGGCTAGCGGGACCGATGAGCAGTTCTTC | TRBJ2-1 | TRBV4-3 | TRBD2 | NA | 16
CASSLDRVYSYNEQFF | TGCGCCAGCAGCCTCGACAGGGTATACTCCTACAATGAGCAGTTCTTC | TRBJ2-1 | TRBV5-1 | TRBD1 | NA | 16
CASSSGTSGNNEQFF | TGTGCCAGCAGTTCCGGGACTAGCGGTAACAATGAGCAGTTCTTC | TRBJ2-1 | TRBV6-4 | TRBD2 | few | 15
CASSPATGTDTQYF | TGCGCCAGCAGCCCCGCTACGGGGACAGATACGCAGTATTTT | TRBJ2-3 | TRBV5-1 | NA | once | 14
CASSSFTRSNEQFF | TGTGCCAGCAGTTCCTTTACTAGGAGCAATGAGCAGTTCTTC | TRBJ2-1 | TRBV6-5 | NA | NA | 14
CATSRDEATDTQYF | TGTGCCACCAGCAGAGATGAGGCCACAGATACGCAGTATTTT | TRBJ2-3 | TRBV15 | NA | NA | 14
CASAPRFTSATQETQYF | TGCGCCAGCGCCCCAAGGTTCACTAGCGCCACTCAAGAGACCCAGTACTTC | TRBJ2-5 | TRBV5-1 | TRBD2 | once | 17
CASSKDGVVGEKLFF | TGTGCCAGCAGCAAAGACGGGGTGGTTGGTGAAAAACTGTTTTTT | TRBJ1-4 | TRBV21-1 | NA | NA | 15
CASRQGQGIVGEKLFF | TGTGCCAGCAGACAGGGACAGGGAATAGTGGGTGAAAAACTGTTTTTT | TRBJ1-4 | TRBV6-6 | TRBD1 | NA | 16
CASSLDLRRVDTQYF | TGTGCCAGCAGCTTGGATTTAAGGAGGGTTGATACGCAGTATTTT | TRBJ2-3 | TRBV5-5 | NA | NA | 15
CSVDPSTGYGTEAFF | TGCAGCGTTGACCCCTCGACAGGGTATGGCACTGAAGCTTTCTTT | TRBJ1-1 | TRBV29-1 | TRBD1 | once | 15
CASSPLGQGPGNEQFF | TGTGCCAGCTCACCTTTGGGACAGGGTCCGGGCAATGAGCAGTTCTTC | TRBJ2-1 | TRBV18 | TRBD1 | NA | 16
CASSLTGGTDTGELFF | TGCGCCAGCAGCTTGACAGGGGGGACGGACACCGGGGAGCTGTTTTTT | TRBJ2-2 | TRBV5-1 | TRBD1 | NA | 16
CASSVVSRAEAFF | TGTGCCAGCAGCGTCGTTAGCAGGGCGGAGGCTTTCTTT | TRBJ1-1 | TRBV9 | NA | NA | 13
CASSPGTSGTGELFF | TGTGCCAGCAGCCCAGGGACTAGCGGGACCGGGGAGCTGTTTTTT | TRBJ2-2 | TRBV5-6 | TRBD2 | NA | 15
CASSPSSPGAYEQYF | TGCGCCAGCAGCCCTTCTTCCCCGGGAGCCTACGAGCAGTACTTC | TRBJ2-7 | TRBV4-3 | NA | NA | 15
CASSWGQGESFGTQYF | TGTGCCAGCAGTTGGGGACAGGGGGAATCCTTTGGTACGCAGTATTTT | TRBJ2-3 | TRBV27 | TRBD1 | NA | 16
CASSIGTQQPQHF | TGTGCCAGTAGTATCGGGACTCAGCAGCCCCAGCATTTT | TRBJ1-5 | TRBV19 | NA | NA | 13
CASSLVAGAVTGELFF | TGTGCTAGCAGCTTAGTAGCGGGAGCGGTCACCGGGGAGCTGTTTTTT | TRBJ2-2 | TRBV7-7 | TRBD2 | NA | 16
CASSLGLAGELFF | TGTGCCAGCAGCCTCGGACTGGCTGGGGAGCTGTTTTTT | TRBJ2-2 | TRBV7-2 | NA | NA | 13